The entry below gives a single T cell receptor (beta chain) sequence along with its context. The antigen is unknown. Each sample gave at least 6.5 million isolated PBMCs. This sample is drawn from a study of blood T cells in healthy people across ages. Study background: For every two T cells, template switching captured about one barcoded beta molecule. Study-wide findings and caveats: TCR beta diversity tracked closely with naive T cell percentage. Diversity was higher, and naive CD4+ cells more numerous, in long-lived donors than in aged donors.

The CDR3 is 16 amino acids. Germline CDR1 and CDR2: MNHEY and SVGAGI. V lost 0 bases and J lost 13; bases outside the gene matches: 11. Through a sample-barcoded 5' primer and a J-beta primer mix, a second PCR was run for roughly 7 to 11 cycles. TCRdb reprocessed the 5' RACE reads with MiXCR, giving one entry per CDR3 protein. The repertoire holds more than 800,000 distinct CDR3 sequences, with 40% to 45% as singletons. The chain carries TRBV6-5 and TRBJ2-4; 11 bases agree with TRBD2. The origin of this receptor is a woman in her sixties or seventies in good health. Sequencing used blood. CDR3 sequence: CASSYSGLAAHNEQYF. CDR3 in DNA: TGTGCCAGCAGTTACTCGGGACTAGCGGCTCACAATGAGCAGTACTTC.